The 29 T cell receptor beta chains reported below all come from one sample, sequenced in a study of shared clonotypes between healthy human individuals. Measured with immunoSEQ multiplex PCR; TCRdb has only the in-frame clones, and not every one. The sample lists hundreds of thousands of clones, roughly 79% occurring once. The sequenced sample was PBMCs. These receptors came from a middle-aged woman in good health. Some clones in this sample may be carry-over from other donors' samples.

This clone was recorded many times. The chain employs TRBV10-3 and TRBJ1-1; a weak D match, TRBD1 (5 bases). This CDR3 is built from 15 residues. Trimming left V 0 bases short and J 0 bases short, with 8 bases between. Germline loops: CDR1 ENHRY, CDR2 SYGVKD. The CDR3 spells CAISESGRMNTEAFF. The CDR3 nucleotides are TGTGCCATCAGTGAGTCGGGGCGCATGAACACTGAAGCTTTCTTT.

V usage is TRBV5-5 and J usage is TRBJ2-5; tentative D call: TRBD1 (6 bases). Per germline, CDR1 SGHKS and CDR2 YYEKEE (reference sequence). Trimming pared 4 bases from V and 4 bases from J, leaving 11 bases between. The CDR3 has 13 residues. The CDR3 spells CASSRQVPETQYF. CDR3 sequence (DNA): TGTGCCAGCAGCCGACAGGTCCCAGAGACCCAGTACTTC.

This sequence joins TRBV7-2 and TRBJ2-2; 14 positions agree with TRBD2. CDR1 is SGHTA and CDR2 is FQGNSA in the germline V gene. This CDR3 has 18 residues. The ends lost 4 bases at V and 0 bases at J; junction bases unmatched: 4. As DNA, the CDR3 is TGTGCCAGCAGCTACGGACTAGCGGGAGGAGCGAACACCGGGGAGCTGTTTTTT. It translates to CASSYGLAGGANTGELFF. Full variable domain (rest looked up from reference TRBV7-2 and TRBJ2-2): GAGVSQSPSNKVTEKGKDVELRCDPISGHTALYWYRQSLGQGLEFLIYFQGNSAPDKSGLPSDRFSAERTGGSVSTLTIQRTQQEDSAVYLCASSYGLAGGANTGELFFGEGSRLTVL.

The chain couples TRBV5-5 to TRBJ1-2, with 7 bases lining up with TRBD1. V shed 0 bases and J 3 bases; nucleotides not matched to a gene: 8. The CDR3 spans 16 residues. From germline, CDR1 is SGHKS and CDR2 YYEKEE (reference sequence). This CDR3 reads CASSLAGTDTYYGYTF. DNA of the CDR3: TGTGCCAGCAGCTTGGCCGGGACAGATACTTACTATGGCTACACCTTC.

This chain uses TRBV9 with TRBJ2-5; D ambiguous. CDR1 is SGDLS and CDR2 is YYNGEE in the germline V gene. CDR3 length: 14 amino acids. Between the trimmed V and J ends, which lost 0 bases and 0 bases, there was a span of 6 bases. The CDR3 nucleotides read TGTGCCAGCAGCGTAGCAGCGTACCAAGAGACCCAGTACTTC. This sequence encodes CASSVAAYQETQYF.

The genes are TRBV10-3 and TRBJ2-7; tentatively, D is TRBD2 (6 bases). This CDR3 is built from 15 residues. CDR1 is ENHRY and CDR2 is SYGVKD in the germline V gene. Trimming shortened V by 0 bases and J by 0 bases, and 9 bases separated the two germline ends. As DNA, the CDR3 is TGTGCCATCAGTGAGTCCCATAGCGGCTCCTACGAGCAGTACTTC. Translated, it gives CAISESHSGSYEQYF.

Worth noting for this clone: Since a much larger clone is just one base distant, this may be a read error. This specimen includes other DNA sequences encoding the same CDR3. CDR3 residues: CASSQGTPRRTEAFF. The CDR3 DNA sequence: TGCGCCAGCAGCCAAGGAACACCGCGAAGAACTGAAGCTTTCTTT. V and J are TRBV4-1 and TRBJ1-1, with unresolved D. Germline loops: CDR1 MGHRA, CDR2 YSYEKL. Trimming removed 1 base from V and 5 bases from J, with 14 bases in between. The CDR3 contains 15 residues.

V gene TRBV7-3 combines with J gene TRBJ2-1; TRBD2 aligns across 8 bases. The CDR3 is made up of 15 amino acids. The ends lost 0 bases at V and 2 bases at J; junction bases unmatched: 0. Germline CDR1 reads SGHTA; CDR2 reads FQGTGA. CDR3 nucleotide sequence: TGTGCCAGCAGCTTAACGCGGGAGGCCTACAATGAGCAGTTCTTC. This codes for CASSLTREAYNEQFF. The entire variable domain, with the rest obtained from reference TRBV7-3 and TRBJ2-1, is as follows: GAGVSQTPSNKVTEKGKYVELRCDPISGHTALYWYRQSLGQGPEFLIYFQGTGAADDSGLPNDRFFAVRPEGSVSTLKIQRTERGDSAVYLCASSLTREAYNEQFFGPGTRLTVL.

CDR3 nucleotide sequence: TGTGCCAGCAAAGTGACTAACAATGAGCAGTTCTTC. Translation: CASKVTNNEQFF. This chain uses TRBV28 with TRBJ2-1; D is possibly TRBD2 (5 bases). The CDR3 totals 12 residues. Germline V CDR1 and CDR2: MDHEN, SYDVKM. V was shortened by 7 bases and J by 5 bases, with 9 bases between the two germline ends.

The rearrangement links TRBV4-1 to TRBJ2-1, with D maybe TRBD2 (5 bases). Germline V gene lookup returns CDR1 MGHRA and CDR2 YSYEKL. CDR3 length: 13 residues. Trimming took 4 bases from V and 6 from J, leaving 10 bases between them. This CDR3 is CASSLRLPNEQFF. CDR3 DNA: TGCGCCAGCAGCCTAAGACTACCCAATGAGCAGTTCTTC.

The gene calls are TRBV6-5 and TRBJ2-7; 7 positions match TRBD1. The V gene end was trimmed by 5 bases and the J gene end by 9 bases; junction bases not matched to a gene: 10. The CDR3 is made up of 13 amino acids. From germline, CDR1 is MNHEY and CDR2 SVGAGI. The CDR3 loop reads CASSLDRMGAQYF. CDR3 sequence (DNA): TGTGCCAGCAGTCTGGACAGGATGGGAGCGCAGTACTTC.

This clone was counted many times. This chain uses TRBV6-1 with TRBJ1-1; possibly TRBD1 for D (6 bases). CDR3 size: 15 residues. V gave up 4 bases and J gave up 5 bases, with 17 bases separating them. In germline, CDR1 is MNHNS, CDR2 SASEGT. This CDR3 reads CASSVGMTGSTEAFF. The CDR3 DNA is TGTGCCAGCAGTGTTGGGATGACAGGTTCGACTGAAGCTTTCTTT.

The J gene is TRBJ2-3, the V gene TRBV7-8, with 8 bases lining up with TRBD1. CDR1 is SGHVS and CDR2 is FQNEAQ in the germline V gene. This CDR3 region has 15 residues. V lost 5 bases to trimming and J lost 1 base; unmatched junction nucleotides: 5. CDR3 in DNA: TGTGCCAGCAGCCCGACAGGGGTCCGCACAGATACGCAGTATTTT. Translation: CASSPTGVRTDTQYF.

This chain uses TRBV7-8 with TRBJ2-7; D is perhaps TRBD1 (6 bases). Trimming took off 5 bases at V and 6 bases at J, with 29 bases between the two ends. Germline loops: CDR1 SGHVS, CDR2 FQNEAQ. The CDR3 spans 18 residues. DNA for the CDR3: TGTGCCAGCAGCCTCTTTTCCCAAGGGGGAACAACTTTTGGCGAGCAGTACTTC. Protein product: CASSLFSQGGTTFGEQYF.

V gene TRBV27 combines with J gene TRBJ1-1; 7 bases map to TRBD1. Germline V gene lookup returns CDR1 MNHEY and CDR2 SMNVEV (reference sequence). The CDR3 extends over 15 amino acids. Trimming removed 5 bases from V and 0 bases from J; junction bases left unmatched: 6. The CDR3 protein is CASSTRTGVNTEAFF. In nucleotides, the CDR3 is TGTGCCAGCAGTACGAGGACAGGCGTGAACACTGAAGCTTTCTTT.

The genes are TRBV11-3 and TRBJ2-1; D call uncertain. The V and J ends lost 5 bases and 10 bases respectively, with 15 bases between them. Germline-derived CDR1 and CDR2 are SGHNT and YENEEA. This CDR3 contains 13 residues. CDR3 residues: CASSRPPGREQFF. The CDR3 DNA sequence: TGTGCCAGCAGCCGACCGCCGGGCCGGGAGCAGTTCTTC.

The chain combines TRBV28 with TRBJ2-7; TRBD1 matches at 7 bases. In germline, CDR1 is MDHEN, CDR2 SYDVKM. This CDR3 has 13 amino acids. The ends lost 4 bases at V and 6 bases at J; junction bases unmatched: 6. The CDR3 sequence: CASSSDREGEQYF. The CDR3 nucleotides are TGTGCCAGCAGTTCAGACAGGGAAGGCGAGCAGTACTTC.

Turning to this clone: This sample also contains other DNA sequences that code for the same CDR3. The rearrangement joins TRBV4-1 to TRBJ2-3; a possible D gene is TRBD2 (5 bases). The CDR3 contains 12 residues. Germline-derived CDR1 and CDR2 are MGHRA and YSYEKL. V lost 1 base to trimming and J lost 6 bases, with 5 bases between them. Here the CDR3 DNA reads TGCGCCAGCAGCCAAGTAGCGGATACGCAGTATTTT. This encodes CASSQVADTQYF.

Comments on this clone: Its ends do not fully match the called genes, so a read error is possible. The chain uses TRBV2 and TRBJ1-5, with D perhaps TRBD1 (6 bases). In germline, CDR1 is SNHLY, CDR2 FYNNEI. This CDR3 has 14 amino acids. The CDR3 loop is CASSGGLSNQPQHF. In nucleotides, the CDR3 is TGTGCCAGCAGTGGGGGGCTAAGCAACCAGCCCCAGCATTTT.

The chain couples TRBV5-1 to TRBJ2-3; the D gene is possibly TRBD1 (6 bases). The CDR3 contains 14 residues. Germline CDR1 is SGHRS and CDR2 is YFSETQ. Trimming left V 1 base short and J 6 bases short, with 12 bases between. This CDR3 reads CASSLTGFTDTQYF. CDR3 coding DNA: TGCGCCAGCAGCTTGACAGGGTTTACGGATACGCAGTATTTT.

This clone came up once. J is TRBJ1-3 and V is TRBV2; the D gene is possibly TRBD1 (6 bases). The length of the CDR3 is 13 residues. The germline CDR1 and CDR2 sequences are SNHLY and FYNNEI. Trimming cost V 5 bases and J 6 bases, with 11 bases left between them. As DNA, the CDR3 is TGTGCCAGCAGTCAGGACAGCCAAAACACCATATATTTT. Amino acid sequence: CASSQDSQNTIYF.

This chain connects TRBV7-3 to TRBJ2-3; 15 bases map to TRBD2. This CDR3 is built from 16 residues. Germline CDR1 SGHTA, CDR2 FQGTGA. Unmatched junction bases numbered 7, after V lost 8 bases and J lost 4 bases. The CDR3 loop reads CASQEGTSGRSDTQYF. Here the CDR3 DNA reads TGTGCCAGCCAGGAGGGGACTAGCGGGAGGTCAGATACGCAGTATTTT.

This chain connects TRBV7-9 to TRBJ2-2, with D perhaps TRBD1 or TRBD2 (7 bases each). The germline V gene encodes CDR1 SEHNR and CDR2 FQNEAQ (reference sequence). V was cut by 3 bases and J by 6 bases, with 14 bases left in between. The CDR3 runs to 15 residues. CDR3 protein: CASSFLTGRAGELFF. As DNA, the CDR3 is TGTGCCAGCAGCTTCTTGACAGGGAGGGCCGGGGAGCTGTTTTTT.

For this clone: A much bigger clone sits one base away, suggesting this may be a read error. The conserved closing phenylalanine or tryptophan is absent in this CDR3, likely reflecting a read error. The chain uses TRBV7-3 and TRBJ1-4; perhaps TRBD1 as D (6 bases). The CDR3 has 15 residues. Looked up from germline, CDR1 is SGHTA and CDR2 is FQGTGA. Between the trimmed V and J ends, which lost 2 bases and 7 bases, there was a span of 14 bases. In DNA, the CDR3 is TGTGCCAGCAGCTTAGCGTCACAGGGACGTGAAAAACTGTTTCTT. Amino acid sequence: CASSLASQGREKLFL.

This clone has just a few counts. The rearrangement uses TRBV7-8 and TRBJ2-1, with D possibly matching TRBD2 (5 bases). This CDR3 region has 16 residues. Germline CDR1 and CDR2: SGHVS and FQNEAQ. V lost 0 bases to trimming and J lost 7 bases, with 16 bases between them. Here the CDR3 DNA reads TGTGCCAGCAGCTTAGCGTCCCTACCCCCGGGGAATGAGCAGTTCTTC. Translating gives CASSLASLPPGNEQFF.

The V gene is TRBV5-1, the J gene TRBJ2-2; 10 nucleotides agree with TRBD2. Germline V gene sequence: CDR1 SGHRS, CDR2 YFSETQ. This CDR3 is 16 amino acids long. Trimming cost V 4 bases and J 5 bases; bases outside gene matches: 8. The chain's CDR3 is CASSPTTSGKTGELFF. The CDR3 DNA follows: TGCGCCAGCAGCCCAACTACTAGCGGGAAAACCGGGGAGCTGTTTTTT.

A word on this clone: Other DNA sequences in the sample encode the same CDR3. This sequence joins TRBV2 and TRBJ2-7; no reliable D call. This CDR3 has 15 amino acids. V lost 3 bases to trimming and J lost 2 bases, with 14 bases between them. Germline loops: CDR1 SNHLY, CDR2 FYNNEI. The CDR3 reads CASSEGRSLTYEQYF. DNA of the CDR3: TGTGCCAGCAGTGAGGGCCGGTCGCTAACCTACGAGCAGTACTTC.

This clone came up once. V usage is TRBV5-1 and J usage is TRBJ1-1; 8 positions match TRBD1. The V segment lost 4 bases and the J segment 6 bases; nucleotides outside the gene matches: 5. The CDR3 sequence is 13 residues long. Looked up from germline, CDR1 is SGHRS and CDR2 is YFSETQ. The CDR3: CASSQTGDPEAFF. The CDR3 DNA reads TGCGCCAGCAGCCAGACAGGGGACCCTGAAGCTTTCTTT.

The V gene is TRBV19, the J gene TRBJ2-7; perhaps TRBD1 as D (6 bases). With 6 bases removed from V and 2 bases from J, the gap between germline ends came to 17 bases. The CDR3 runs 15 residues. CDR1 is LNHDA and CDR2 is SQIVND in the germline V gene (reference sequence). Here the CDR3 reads CASSEQETGAYEQYF. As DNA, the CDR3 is TGTGCCAGTAGCGAACAGGAGACAGGAGCCTACGAGCAGTACTTC.